The 13 T cell receptor beta chains presented below share a single source sample, sequenced in a study of blood T cells in healthy people across ages. The use of a sample-barcoded 5' primer and a J-beta primer mix characterized a second PCR of roughly 6 to 11 cycles. TCRdb reprocessed the 5' RACE reads via MiXCR and lists one record per CDR3 protein. The repertoire holds around 1,600,000 distinct CDR3 sequences, approximately 39% seen once, with around 4% in the top ten. Material: blood. The receptors here all came from a woman aged 18-35 years in good health.

Comments on this clonotype: One junction end does not reproduce the germline sequence, and a read error may be involved. The chain links TRBV6-5 to TRBJ2-4; no definite D call. Germline CDR1 and CDR2: MNHEY and SVGAGI. CDR3 length: 13 residues. The CDR3 DNA is TGTGTCAGCATTGGGCTAGCCAAAAACATTCAGTACTTC. It yields the protein CVSIGLAKNIQYF.

This clonotype showed up just a few times. Without the conserved terminal phenylalanine or tryptophan, this CDR3 likely stems from a read error. The chain links TRBV20-1 to TRBJ2-7; TRBD2 is a possible D gene (6 bases). Germline V CDR1 and CDR2: DFQATT, SNEGSKA (reference sequence). The CDR3 loop spans 14 amino acids. The V end lost 1 base, the J end lost 2 bases, and 12 bases lay between the germline ends. For the CDR3, the DNA is TGCAGTGCTAGAGTTAGCGGCCTACCCTACGAGCAGTACTAC. As protein: CSARVSGLPYEQYY.

The rearrangement joins TRBV5-5 to TRBJ2-3, with a possible D match to TRBD1 (5 bases). With 3 bases removed from V and 2 bases from J, the gap between germline ends came to 10 bases. Germline-derived CDR1 and CDR2 are SGHKS and YYEKEE (reference sequence). The CDR3 is 14 residues long. In DNA form, the CDR3 reads TGTGCCAGCAGCTGGGGCAGGGCCACAGATACGCAGTATTTT. Amino acid sequence: CASSWGRATDTQYF.

The J gene is TRBJ1-5, the V gene TRBV28; D remains ambiguous. Germline CDR1 MDHEN, CDR2 SYDVKM. This CDR3 is 14 amino acids long. V was pared by 11 bases and J by 6 bases, with 20 bases between. The CDR3 reads CASVLRRGSQPQHF. The DNA for the CDR3 is TGTGCCTCCGTCCTGCGCCGTGGCAGTCAGCCCCAGCATTTT.

This clonotype occurred a few times. The V call is TRBV9, the J call TRBJ2-5; 7 bases agree with TRBD2. The V gene's germline CDR1 is SGDLS and CDR2 YYNGEE. The CDR3 totals 14 residues. V dropped 0 bases and J dropped 4; count of bases not matched to a gene: 3. CDR3 nucleotide sequence: TGTGCCAGCAGCGTAGTGACGGGAGGAGAGACCCAGTACTTC. This translates into CASSVVTGGETQYF.

The chain has TRBV7-9 and TRBJ2-3; D perhaps matches TRBD1 (6 bases). Germline V gene lookup returns CDR1 SEHNR and CDR2 FQNEAQ (reference sequence). The CDR3 consists of 14 residues. Trimming shortened V by 5 bases and J by 8 bases, and 17 bases separated the two germline ends. The CDR3 DNA follows: TGTGCCAGCAGCGAACACAGGGAATCAGGTACGCAGTATTTT. It yields the protein CASSEHRESGTQYF.

The rearrangement links TRBV5-5 to TRBJ2-7; D gene uncertain. V lost 4 bases, J lost 7 bases, and 9 bases lay in between. The CDR3 length is 11 residues. Germline V gene lookup returns CDR1 SGHKS and CDR2 YYEKEE (reference sequence). CDR3 sequence (DNA): TGTGCCAGCAGCCCCTTGGAGGAGCAGTACTTC. This encodes CASSPLEEQYF. The entire variable domain, with the rest obtained from reference TRBV5-5 and TRBJ2-7, is as follows: DAGVTQSPTHLIKTRGQQVTLRCSPISGHKSVSWYQQVLGQGPQFIFQYYEKEERGRGNFPDRFSARQFPNYSSELNVNALLLGDSALYLCASSPLEEQYFGPGTRLTVT.

This chain connects TRBV2 to TRBJ1-4, with a weak D call TRBD1 (5 bases). The CDR3 has 13 amino acids. The germline V gene encodes CDR1 SNHLY and CDR2 FYNNEI. V was cut by 7 bases and J by 7 bases, with 13 bases left in between. In nucleotides, the CDR3 is TGTGCCAGCAAGCGGGACGGGGGTGAAAAACTGTTTTTT. It codes for CASKRDGGEKLFF.

Here the CDR3 DNA reads TGCGCCAGCAGCCAGGAAACCTCCTCCTACAATGAGCAGTTCTTC. As protein: CASSQETSSYNEQFF. The gene calls are TRBV4-3 and TRBJ2-1; D remains unclear. This CDR3 comprises 15 residues. Looked up from germline, CDR1 is LGHNA and CDR2 is YSLEER. Trimming stripped 3 bases from V and 0 bases from J, with 9 bases between.

The CDR3 protein is CAISTGLKNNEQYF. CDR3 coding DNA: TGTGCCATCAGTACAGGACTCAAAAACAATGAGCAGTACTTC. V gene TRBV10-3 combines with J gene TRBJ2-7, with D perhaps assigned TRBD1 or TRBD2 (5 bases each). The CDR3 contains 14 residues. V was shortened by 5 bases and J by 7 bases, with 18 bases between the two germline ends. Per the germline V gene, CDR1 is ENHRY and CDR2 is SYGVKD.

The genes are TRBV20-1 and TRBJ2-3; TRBD1 matches 10 bases. Losses at the gene ends were 0 bases for V and 5 bases for J; bases not matched to a gene: 11. Germline V gives CDR1 DFQATT, CDR2 SNEGSKA (reference sequence). The CDR3 loop spans 17 amino acids. The CDR3 nucleotides read TGCAGTGCTAGAGATCCCCGACAGGGGGCGAGTTTAGATACGCAGTATTTT. Its protein is CSARDPRQGASLDTQYF.

The chain employs TRBV7-2 and TRBJ2-2; 10 nucleotides match TRBD2. Germline CDR1 is SGHTA and CDR2 is FQGNSA. The CDR3 runs to 15 residues. The junction had 2 bases not matched to a gene; V was cut back by 4 bases and J by 3 bases. The CDR3, as DNA: TGTGCCAGCAGCTGTCTAGCGGGGGACACCGGGGAGCTGTTTTTT. This codes for CASSCLAGDTGELFF.

Only a few counts were recorded for this clonotype. This chain uses TRBV6-5 with TRBJ1-2; D perhaps matches TRBD1 (5 bases). The CDR3 spans 15 residues. V was clipped by 5 bases and J by 5 bases, with 18 bases between them. Germline loops: CDR1 MNHEY, CDR2 SVGAGI. The CDR3 loop is CASSRGVPTTYGYTF. The CDR3 nucleotides read TGTGCCAGCAGTAGGGGCGTACCTACGACATATGGCTACACCTTC.